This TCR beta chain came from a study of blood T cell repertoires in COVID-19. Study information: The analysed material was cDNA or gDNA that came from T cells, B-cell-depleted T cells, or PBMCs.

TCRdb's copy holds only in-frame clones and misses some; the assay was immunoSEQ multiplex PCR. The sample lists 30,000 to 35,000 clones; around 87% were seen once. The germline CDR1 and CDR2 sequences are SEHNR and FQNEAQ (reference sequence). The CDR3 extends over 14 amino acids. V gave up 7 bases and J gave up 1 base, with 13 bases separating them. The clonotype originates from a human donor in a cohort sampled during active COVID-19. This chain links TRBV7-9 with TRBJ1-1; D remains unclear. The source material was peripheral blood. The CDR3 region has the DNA TGTGCCAGCATCCAAGGAACAGCGAACACTGAAGCTTTCTTT. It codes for CASIQGTANTEAFF.